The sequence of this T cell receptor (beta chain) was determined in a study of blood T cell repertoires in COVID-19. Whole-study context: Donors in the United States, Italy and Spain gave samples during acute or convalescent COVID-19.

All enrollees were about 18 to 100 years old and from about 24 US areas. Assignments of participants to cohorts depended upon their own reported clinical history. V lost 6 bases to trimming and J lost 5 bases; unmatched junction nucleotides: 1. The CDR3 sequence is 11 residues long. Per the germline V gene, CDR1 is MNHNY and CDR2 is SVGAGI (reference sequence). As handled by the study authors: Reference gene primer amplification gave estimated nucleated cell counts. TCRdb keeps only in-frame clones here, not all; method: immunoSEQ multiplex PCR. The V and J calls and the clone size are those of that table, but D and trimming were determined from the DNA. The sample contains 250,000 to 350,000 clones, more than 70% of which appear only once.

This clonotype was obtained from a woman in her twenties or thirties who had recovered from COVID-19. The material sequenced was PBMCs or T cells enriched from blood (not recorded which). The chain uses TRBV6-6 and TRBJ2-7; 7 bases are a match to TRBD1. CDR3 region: CASSDRDEQYF. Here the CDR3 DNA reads TGTGCCAGCAGCGACAGGGACGAGCAGTACTTC.